These 25 T cell receptor beta chains came from one sample sequenced in a study of cytomegalovirus exposure and HLA in healthy donors. Amplification used 60 Vbeta primers and 13 Jbeta primers. The repertoire was sequenced with immunoSEQ multiplex PCR; TCRdb's copy has only in-frame clones and lacks some. The repertoire holds about 130,000 clones, with around three quarters as singletons. What was sequenced was PBMCs. These receptor sequences come from a female donor in good health and CMV-seronegative.

This sequence joins TRBV7-2 and TRBJ2-1; D is possibly TRBD2 (7 bases). Trimming removed 6 bases at V and 9 bases at J, with 24 bases between. This CDR3 has 16 residues. CDR1 and CDR2 (germline): SGHTA, FQGNSA. The chain's CDR3 is CASRDNKGRGGGEQFF. The CDR3 coding sequence is TGTGCCAGCAGGGACAACAAAGGGCGGGGAGGGGGTGAGCAGTTCTTC.

This chain joins TRBV19 and TRBJ1-4; TRBD1 agrees at 7 bases. CDR3 length: 15 amino acids. CDR1 and CDR2 from the germline V gene are LNHDA and SQIVND (reference sequence). V dropped 9 bases and J dropped 5; count of bases not matched to a gene: 12. The DNA of the CDR3 is TGTGCCAGCGGATCCGTTGCAGGGGGGAATGAAAAACTGTTTTTT. As protein: CASGSVAGGNEKLFF.

The chain carries TRBV29-1 and TRBJ2-1, with TRBD2 matching over 13 bases. The CDR3 covers 16 residues. Germline assignment: CDR1 SQVTM and CDR2 ANQGSEA. V lost 5 bases, J lost 4 bases, and 8 bases stayed unmatched. CDR3 in DNA: TGCAGCGTTACCGGACTAGCGGGAGTAGGATACAATGAGCAGTTCTTC. Protein sequence: CSVTGLAGVGYNEQFF.

V is TRBV7-2 and J is TRBJ1-2; D not resolved. V dropped 3 bases and J dropped 2 bases, with 7 bases sitting between them. This CDR3 has 13 residues. Germline V gene lookup returns CDR1 SGHTA and CDR2 FQGNSA. CDR3 in amino acids: CASSFSGNYGYTF. The CDR3 DNA sequence: TGTGCCAGCAGCTTTTCAGGAAACTATGGCTACACCTTC.

This clone was counted a single time. The CDR3 sequence: CASSLYSGQGSYEQYF. CDR3 in DNA: TGTGCCAGCAGCCTCTACTCGGGACAGGGTTCCTACGAGCAGTACTTC. The genes are TRBV7-8 and TRBJ2-7, with 9 bases lining up with TRBD1. This CDR3 spans 16 amino acids. V dropped 5 bases and J dropped 1; count of bases not matched to a gene: 9. Looked up from germline, CDR1 is SGHVS and CDR2 is FQNEAQ.

The CDR3 region is CASRPTKPGEQFF. As DNA, the CDR3 is TGCGCCAGCAGACCCACGAAGCCCGGTGAGCAGTTCTTC. The chain employs TRBV5-1 and TRBJ2-1, with no clear D. This CDR3 region has 13 residues. Trimming removed 5 bases at V and 9 bases at J, with 15 bases between. Germline CDR1 SGHRS, CDR2 YFSETQ.

The CDR3 region is CAWREDGEKLFF. The CDR3 nucleotides read TGTGCCTGGAGGGAGGACGGTGAAAAACTGTTTTTT. The chain has TRBV30 and TRBJ1-4, with D uncertain. This CDR3 region has 12 residues. Trimming shortened V by 3 bases and J by 7 bases, and 9 bases separated the two germline ends. Germline V gene data show CDR1 as GTSNPN and CDR2 as SVGIG (reference sequence).

V and J are TRBV19 and TRBJ2-2; 7 nucleotides agree with TRBD1. This CDR3 contains 15 residues. Germline CDR1 reads LNHDA; CDR2 reads SQIVND (reference sequence). The trim removed 10 bases at V and 0 bases at J, leaving 8 bases unmatched. CDR3: CATGTAPTNTGELFF. As DNA, the CDR3 is TGTGCCACAGGGACAGCACCCACGAACACCGGGGAGCTGTTTTTT.

This clone ranks as large. Other DNA sequences from this sample encode an identical CDR3 as well. V usage is TRBV9 and J usage is TRBJ2-4; 12 positions match TRBD1. Trimming at V came to 4 bases and at J to 6 bases, leaving 8 bases not matched to a gene. The CDR3 covers 16 residues. Looked up from germline, CDR1 is SGDLS and CDR2 is YYNGEE. The CDR3 here is CASSPRDRGPANIQYF. The CDR3 region has the DNA TGTGCCAGCAGCCCAAGGGACAGGGGGCCAGCAAACATTCAGTACTTC.

This rearrangement joins TRBV11-2 to TRBJ1-1; TRBD1 is a possible D gene (5 bases). V was trimmed by 4 bases and J by 8 bases, leaving 11 bases between them. The CDR3 contains 12 residues. Per the germline V gene, CDR1 is SGHAT and CDR2 is FQNNGV. For the CDR3, the DNA is TGTGCCAGCAGCTGGCGGACATCAGAAGCTTTCTTT. Protein: CASSWRTSEAFF.

CDR3 bases: TGTGCCAGCGGCCAGGACAGGGTCGCCGGGGAGCTGTTTTTT. The encoded protein is CASGQDRVAGELFF. The chain employs TRBV2 and TRBJ2-2; 8 bases are shared with TRBD1. The germline V gene encodes CDR1 SNHLY and CDR2 FYNNEI. This CDR3 is 14 amino acids long. The ends lost 8 bases at V and 6 bases at J; junction bases unmatched: 8.

This chain links TRBV7-3 with TRBJ2-3, with a possible D match to TRBD2 (5 bases). The germline gives CDR1 SGHTA, CDR2 FQGTGA. Trimming cost V 5 bases and J 2 bases, with 26 bases left between them. The CDR3 totals 19 residues. Here the CDR3 DNA reads TGTGCCAGCAGCCCCGCGTCGCCGGATATCAGCGGAGACACAGATACGCAGTATTTT. This codes for CASSPASPDISGDTDTQYF.

This chain connects TRBV5-4 to TRBJ1-1, with no clear D. Germline CDR1 reads SGHNT; CDR2 reads YYREEE (reference sequence). V shed 0 bases and J shed 5 bases, with 8 bases lying between them. The CDR3 spans 13 residues. As DNA, the CDR3 is TGTGCCAGCAGCTTGGGACCGGAGACTGAAGCTTTCTTT. Translated, it gives CASSLGPETEAFF.

The chain carries TRBV5-6 and TRBJ2-3; 9 positions match TRBD1. This CDR3 contains 14 residues. Germline V lookup: CDR1 SGHDT, CDR2 YYEEEE. The junction had 4 bases not matched to a gene; V was cut back by 4 bases and J by 4 bases. This CDR3 reads CASSQWTGADTQYF. The CDR3 nucleotides read TGTGCCAGCAGCCAATGGACAGGGGCAGATACGCAGTATTTT.

The J gene is TRBJ2-5, the V gene TRBV6-4; 10 nucleotides line up with TRBD2. CDR1 is MRHNA and CDR2 is SNTAGT in the germline V gene. This CDR3 comprises 15 residues. V lost 4 bases, J lost 1 base, and 3 bases stayed unmatched. CDR3 nucleotides: TGTGCCAGCAGTGCCATAGCGGGGGGCCAAGAGACCCAGTACTTC. This sequence encodes CASSAIAGGQETQYF.

Worth noting for this clone: The junction departs from germline at one end; a sequencing error may be responsible. The rearrangement uses TRBV4-1 and TRBJ2-7; tentative D call: TRBD2 (5 bases). Germline V gene sequence: CDR1 MGHRA, CDR2 YSYEKL. The CDR3 covers 14 residues. CDR3 residues: CASSQEVADYEQCF. DNA of the CDR3: TGCGCCAGCAGCCAAGAAGTGGCAGACTACGAGCAGTGCTTC.

This clone has more than one count but fewer than ten. In DNA, the CDR3 is TGTGCCAGCAGCCCTGGGACTAGAACCGATACGCAGTATTTT. This gives the protein CASSPGTRTDTQYF. V and J are TRBV9 and TRBJ2-3, with TRBD2 matching over 8 bases. The CDR3 is 14 amino acids. Germline values: CDR1 SGDLS, CDR2 YYNGEE. The V and J ends lost 4 bases and 6 bases, in that order; junction bases with no gene match: 7.

The rearrangement joins TRBV30 to TRBJ2-1; 9 bases fit TRBD2. Looked up from germline, CDR1 is GTSNPN and CDR2 is SVGIG (reference sequence). The length of the CDR3 is 15 residues. Trimming took 1 base from V and 9 from J; bases not matched to a gene: 10. Here the CDR3 reads CAWSAGSGRSFEQFF. The CDR3 bases are TGTGCCTGGAGTGCCGGTAGCGGGAGATCATTTGAGCAGTTCTTC.

The CDR3 bases are TGTGCCAGCAGCTTGCGGGACAGGGGCTACGAGCAGTACTTC. The encoded protein is CASSLRDRGYEQYF. The rearrangement uses TRBV7-2 and TRBJ2-7, with 10 bases matching TRBD1. From germline, CDR1 is SGHTA and CDR2 FQGNSA. J lost 3 bases, V lost 3 bases, and 2 bases had no gene match. The CDR3 has 14 amino acids.

The chain combines TRBV30 with TRBJ1-2, with D possibly TRBD1 on 5 matching bases. Trimming removed 0 bases at V and 4 bases at J, with 9 bases between. Germline V gene lookup returns CDR1 GTSNPN and CDR2 SVGIG (reference sequence). The CDR3 runs 13 residues. This chain's CDR3 is CAWSVQAAYGYTF. The CDR3 DNA reads as TGTGCCTGGAGTGTACAGGCGGCCTATGGCTACACCTTC.

This clone was seen a single time. The genes are TRBV4-2 and TRBJ1-5; D is uncertain. The CDR3 runs 15 residues. V was pared by 4 bases and J by 2 bases, with 12 bases between. CDR1 is LGHNA, CDR2 YNFKEQ, per germline. CDR3: CASSPQVVGNQPQHF. The CDR3 DNA sequence: TGTGCCAGCAGCCCGCAGGTTGTGGGCAATCAGCCCCAGCATTTT.

This clone was recorded a few times. This chain links TRBV7-6 with TRBJ2-1; D not resolved. The germline V gene encodes CDR1 SGHVS and CDR2 FNYEAQ. The CDR3 has 15 residues. V was pared by 5 bases and J by 5 bases, with 16 bases between. CDR3: CASSLGPRLHNEQFF. The CDR3 DNA sequence: TGTGCCAGCAGCCTTGGGCCTCGCCTTCACAATGAGCAGTTCTTC.

The chain carries TRBV6-5 and TRBJ1-2; TRBD1 might be the D (6 bases). The CDR3 extends over 14 amino acids. Germline V gene data show CDR1 as MNHEY and CDR2 as SVGAGI. Between the trimmed V and J ends, which lost 8 bases and 2 bases, there was a span of 15 bases. CDR3 loop: CASHRDTENYGYTF. The CDR3 DNA reads as TGTGCCAGCCACCGGGACACTGAGAACTATGGCTACACCTTC.

This clone was picked up one time. The genes are TRBV7-3 and TRBJ2-3; TRBD2 aligns across 14 bases. V dropped 6 bases and J dropped 4; count of bases not matched to a gene: 3. The CDR3 extends over 15 amino acids. Germline CDR1 is SGHTA and CDR2 is FQGTGA. CDR3 in amino acids: CASRRLAGGADTQYF. DNA of the CDR3: TGTGCCAGCAGGCGACTAGCGGGAGGGGCAGATACGCAGTATTTT. Full variable domain (remainder filled in from reference TRBV7-3 and TRBJ2-3): GAGVSQTPSNKVTEKGKYVELRCDPISGHTALYWYRQSLGQGPEFLIYFQGTGAADDSGLPNDRFFAVRPEGSVSTLKIQRTERGDSAVYLCASRRLAGGADTQYFGPGTRLTVL.

The chain is built from TRBV7-2 and TRBJ2-1; 11 bases align to TRBD2. Unmatched junction bases numbered 13, after V lost 8 bases and J lost 4 bases. Germline CDR1 SGHTA, CDR2 FQGNSA. The CDR3 has 17 residues. CDR3 region: CASRGTSGGLTYNEQFF. The DNA of the CDR3 is TGTGCCAGCCGCGGGACTAGCGGAGGGTTAACATACAATGAGCAGTTCTTC.